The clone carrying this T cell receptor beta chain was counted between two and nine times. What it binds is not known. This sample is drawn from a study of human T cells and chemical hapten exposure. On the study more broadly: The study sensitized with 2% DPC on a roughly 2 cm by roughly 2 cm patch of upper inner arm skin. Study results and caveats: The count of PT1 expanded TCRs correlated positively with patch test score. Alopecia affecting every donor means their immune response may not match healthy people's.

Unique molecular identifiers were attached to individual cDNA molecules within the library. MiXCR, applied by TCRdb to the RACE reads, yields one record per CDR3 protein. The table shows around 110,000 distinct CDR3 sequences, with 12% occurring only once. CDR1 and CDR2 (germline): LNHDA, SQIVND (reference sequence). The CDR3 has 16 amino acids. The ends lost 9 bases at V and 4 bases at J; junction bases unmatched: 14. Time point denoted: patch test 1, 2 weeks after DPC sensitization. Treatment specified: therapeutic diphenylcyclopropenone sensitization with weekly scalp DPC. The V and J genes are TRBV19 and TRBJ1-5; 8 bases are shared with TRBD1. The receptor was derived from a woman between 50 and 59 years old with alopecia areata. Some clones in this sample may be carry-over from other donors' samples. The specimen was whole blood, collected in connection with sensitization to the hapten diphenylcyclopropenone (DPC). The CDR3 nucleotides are TGTGCCAGCACCGAACTAGGACAGGGCCTAAATCAGCCCCAGCATTTT. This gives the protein CASTELGQGLNQPQHF.